This is a list of T cell receptor beta chains from one sample in a study of shared clonotypes between healthy human individuals. Generated by immunoSEQ multiplex PCR, the TCRdb table keeps only in-frame clones and is missing some. Of about 110,000 clones listed, 55% to 80% are singletons. The sequenced material came from memory CD8+ T cells sorted from blood. All receptors come from a woman under 40 in good health. Both conserved end residues are part of each CDR3. D genes are given only for firm matches. Expanded clones are given a class, and other clones once, few, many or no size at all.

TRBJ2-7,TRBV14,-,TRBD2,CASSQALAGYPEQYF,TGTGCCAGCAGCCAAGCACTAGCGGGATATCCCGAGCAGTACTTC
TRBJ1-4,TRBV7-2,few,TRBD1,CASSGGTATNEKLFF,TGTGCCAGCAGCGGGGGGACAGCAACTAATGAAAAACTGTTTTTT
TRBJ1-1,TRBV4-2,-,-,CASSRSSTGQNTEAFF,TGTGCCAGCAGCCGGAGTAGTACGGGACAGAACACTGAAGCTTTCTTT
TRBJ2-3,TRBV5-6,-,-,CASSLLIGTQYF,TGTGCCAGCAGCTTGTTGATCGGTACGCAGTATTTT
TRBJ2-1,TRBV27,-,-,CASSLEGFDEQFF,TGTGCCAGCAGTTTGGAGGGATTCGATGAGCAGTTCTTC
TRBJ1-1,TRBV7-8,-,-,CASSSLLSRNTEAFF,TGTGCCAGCAGCTCCCTATTGTCTCGGAACACTGAAGCTTTCTTT
TRBJ2-1,TRBV21-1,few,-,CASSKVCSWNEQFF,TGTGCCAGCAGCAAAGTCTGTAGTTGGAATGAGCAGTTCTTC
TRBJ2-7,TRBV2,-,TRBD1,CASVVGGGGTYEQYF,TGTGCCAGCGTCGTAGGGGGCGGCGGCACCTACGAGCAGTACTTC
TRBJ1-1,TRBV19,few,-,CASSIGGMMNTEAFF,TGTGCCAGTAGTATAGGGGGAATGATGAACACTGAAGCTTTCTTT
TRBJ1-4,TRBV9,-,-,CASSVSGINEKLFF,TGTGCCAGCAGCGTAAGTGGGATAAATGAAAAACTGTTTTTT
TRBJ1-1,TRBV25-1,-,-,CASTGLKNTEAFF,TGTGCCAGTACCGGACTGAAGAACACTGAAGCTTTCTTT
TRBJ2-2,TRBV5-1,-,TRBD2,CASSLPSGRELFF,TGCGCCAGCAGCTTGCCTAGCGGGAGGGAGCTGTTTTTT
TRBJ2-7,TRBV6-6,few,-,CASSSDSFYEQYF,TGTGCCAGCAGCTCAGACTCGTTTTACGAGCAGTACTTC